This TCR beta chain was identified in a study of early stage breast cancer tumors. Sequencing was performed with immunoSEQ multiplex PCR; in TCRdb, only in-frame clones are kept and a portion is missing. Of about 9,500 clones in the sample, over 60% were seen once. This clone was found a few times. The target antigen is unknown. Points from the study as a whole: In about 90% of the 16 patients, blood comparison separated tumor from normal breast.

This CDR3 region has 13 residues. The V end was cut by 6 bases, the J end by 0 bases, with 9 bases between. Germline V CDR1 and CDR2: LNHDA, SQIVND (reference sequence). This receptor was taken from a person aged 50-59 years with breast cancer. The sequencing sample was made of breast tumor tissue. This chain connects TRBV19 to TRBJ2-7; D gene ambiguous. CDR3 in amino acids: CASSPRASYEQYF. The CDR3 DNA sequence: TGTGCCAGTAGCCCTCGGGCCTCCTACGAGCAGTACTTC.